A selection of T cell receptor beta chains follows, all from one sample in a study of CD8 T cells in ankylosing spondylitis. TCRdb itself ran the 5' RACE reads through MiXCR, one entry per CDR3 protein. Of 750,000 to 850,000 distinct CDR3 sequences detected, approximately 12% appear once; the ten largest clones hold about 0.5%. Sequencing was performed on blood, either unsorted or a sorted T cell fraction (not recorded which). These receptor sequences come from a male donor with ankylosing spondylitis. CDR3s include the opening cysteine and the closing phenylalanine or tryptophan. The D gene is left open where the match is weak. Clone size is given for some rows only: seen once, a few or many times, or a class if the clone is expanded.

NA,TRBJ2-4,NA,TRBV15,CATSLDLTAKNIQYF,TGTGCCACCAGCCTGGACTTAACCGCCAAAAACATTCAGTACTTC
many,TRBJ2-3,TRBD2,TRBV4-3,CASSGGGSADTQYF,TGCGCCAGCAGTGGCGGGGGGTCCGCAGATACGCAGTATTTT
NA,TRBJ2-4,NA,TRBV7-9,CASSSWGLDIQYF,TGTGCCAGCAGCTCCTGGGGACTGGACATTCAGTACTTC
few,TRBJ1-1,NA,TRBV29-1,CSVEGRAAQNTEAFF,TGCAGCGTTGAAGGCCGGGCAGCCCAGAACACTGAAGCTTTCTTT
NA,TRBJ1-1,NA,TRBV29-1,CSGSGGPGTFF,TGCAGCGGTTCAGGCGGTCCAGGGACTTTCTTT
few,TRBJ1-1,TRBD1,TRBV12-3/TRBV12-4,CASRDREVTEAFF,TGTGCCAGCAGAGACAGGGAAGTAACTGAAGCTTTCTTT
NA,TRBJ2-6,NA,TRBV29-1,CSVDLSGANVLTF,TGCAGCGTTGATCTCTCTGGGGCCAACGTCCTGACTTTC
NA,TRBJ2-2,NA,TRBV7-2,CASSLRRGGGELFF,TGTGCCAGCAGCCTAAGAAGGGGGGGCGGGGAGCTGTTTTTT
NA,TRBJ1-1,NA,TRBV4-2,CASSQTTGGTEAFF,TGTGCCAGCAGCCAAACTACTGGGGGCACTGAAGCTTTCTTT
many,TRBJ2-1,TRBD2,TRBV6-4,CASSDGGGADEQFF,TGTGCCAGCAGTGACGGCGGGGGGGCCGATGAGCAGTTCTTC
many,TRBJ2-1,TRBD2,TRBV15,CATSINLLSSGGTYNEQFF,TGTGCCACCAGCATCAACCTCCTAAGTAGCGGGGGGACCTACAATGAGCAGTTCTTC
many,TRBJ2-1,NA,TRBV7-2,CASSLPKGGGHPMDEQFF,TGTGCCAGCAGCTTACCGAAGGGTGGGGGGCATCCGATGGATGAGCAGTTCTTC
many,TRBJ1-2,TRBD1,TRBV4-3,CASSPGQGSYGYTF,TGCGCCAGCAGCCCGGGACAGGGCAGTTATGGCTACACCTTC
NA,TRBJ2-3,NA,TRBV15,CATSVVLTDTQYF,TGTGCCACCAGCGTTGTCCTCACAGATACGCAGTATTTT
few,TRBJ1-6,NA,TRBV6-5,CASSYGPDYSPLHF,TGTGCCAGCAGTTACGGGCCAGATTATTCACCCCTCCACTTT
NA,TRBJ1-1,NA,TRBV25-1,CASRGGGPAFF,TGTGCCAGCAGGGGGGGAGGCCCAGCTTTCTTT
NA,TRBJ2-1,TRBD1,TRBV29-1,CSVGGPGQVPESSYNEQFF,TGCAGCGTTGGGGGCCCGGGACAGGTTCCTGAAAGCTCCTACAATGAGCAGTTCTTC
NA,TRBJ1-6,TRBD1,TRBV7-6,CASSRSGGDSPLHF,TGTGCCAGCAGCCGATCAGGGGGGGATTCACCCCTCCACTTT
few,TRBJ2-4,NA,TRBV7-2,CASSLVSMRAKNIQYF,TGTGCCAGCAGCTTAGTAAGCATGCGAGCCAAAAACATTCAGTACTTC
NA,TRBJ2-4,NA,TRBV14,CASSHSENIQYF,TGTGCCAGCAGCCACAGCGAAAACATTCAGTACTTC
NA,TRBJ1-1,NA,TRBV7-9,CASSLWMDTEAFF,TGTGCCAGCAGCTTATGGATGGACACTGAAGCTTTCTTT
NA,TRBJ2-2,TRBD1,TRBV20-1,CSASLPGGVTGELFF,TGCAGTGCTAGTCTCCCAGGGGGCGTCACCGGGGAGCTGTTTTTT
NA,TRBJ2-1,NA,TRBV5-1,CASSFGQGGNEQFF,TGCGCCAGCAGCTTTGGGCAGGGAGGCAATGAGCAGTTCTTC
few,TRBJ2-5,NA,TRBV20-1,CSASRANQETQYF,TGCAGTGCTAGTAGGGCTAACCAAGAGACCCAGTACTTC
many,TRBJ2-5,NA,TRBV20-1,CSARGGAGETQYF,TGCAGTGCTAGAGGGGGGGCCGGGGAGACCCAGTACTTC
few,TRBJ1-3,NA,TRBV7-9,CASSLVVLRGIDSSGNTIYF,TGTGCCAGCAGCTTAGTGGTACTCAGGGGCATTGATAGCTCTGGAAACACCATATATTTT
NA,TRBJ2-7,NA,TRBV10-3,CAISEARASYEQYF,TGTGCCATCAGTGAGGCCCGCGCATCCTACGAGCAGTACTTC
few,TRBJ2-5,NA,TRBV6-5,CVSSYSLGRSQETQYF,TGTGTCAGCAGTTACTCGCTCGGACGCAGCCAAGAGACCCAGTACTTC
few,TRBJ1-2,NA,TRBV5-1,CASSLAPAGDYGYTF,TGCGCCAGCAGCTTGGCTCCGGCCGGGGATTATGGCTACACCTTC
few,TRBJ1-2,NA,TRBV10-2,CASSGQTSNYGYTF,TGCGCCAGCAGCGGGCAGACCTCTAACTATGGCTACACCTTC
NA,TRBJ2-1,TRBD2,TRBV6-5,CASSYMSSGSRDEQFF,TGTGCCAGCAGTTACATGTCTAGCGGGAGTAGGGATGAGCAGTTCTTC
NA,TRBJ1-6,TRBD1,TRBV27,CASSSGGVNSPLHF,TGTGCCAGCAGTTCAGGGGGGGTTAATTCACCCCTCCACTTT
NA,TRBJ1-1,TRBD1,TRBV7-3,CASSLTEGATEAFF,TGTGCCAGCAGCTTAACAGAGGGGGCCACTGAAGCTTTCTTT
NA,TRBJ1-2,NA,TRBV5-6,CASSWPGNYGYTF,TGTGCCAGCAGCTGGCCCGGTAACTATGGCTACACCTTC
many,TRBJ2-1,NA,TRBV7-2,CASSLVGTVSYNEQFF,TGTGCCAGCAGCTTAGTAGGGACTGTCTCCTACAATGAGCAGTTCTTC
NA,TRBJ2-7,TRBD2,TRBV20-1,CSASLGLAGEYEQYF,TGCAGTGCTTCTCTGGGACTAGCGGGAGAGTACGAGCAGTACTTC
many,TRBJ2-3,TRBD2,TRBV4-3,CASSQELAGGTDTQYF,TGCGCCAGCAGCCAAGAATTAGCGGGGGGAACAGATACGCAGTATTTT
NA,TRBJ2-7,TRBD2,TRBV20-1,CSAGRTSGYYEQYF,TGCAGTGCTGGAAGGACTAGCGGCTACTACGAGCAGTACTTC
NA,TRBJ2-5,TRBD2,TRBV10-3,CAISEWREGLEETQYF,TGTGCCATCAGTGAGTGGCGGGAGGGCCTAGAAGAGACCCAGTACTTC
few,TRBJ1-1,TRBD1,TRBV5-5,CASSFVGGARNTEAFF,TGTGCCAGCAGCTTTGTAGGGGGCGCAAGGAACACTGAAGCTTTCTTT
NA,TRBJ1-5,NA,TRBV24-1,CATSRSGSGRDNNQPQHF,TGTGCCACCAGTCGTAGTGGGTCCGGCCGGGACAACAATCAGCCCCAGCATTTT
NA,TRBJ2-7,TRBD1,TRBV20-1,CSARVGTGFPEQYF,TGCAGTGCTAGAGTCGGGACAGGGTTTCCGGAGCAGTACTTC
few,TRBJ1-2,TRBD1,TRBV18,CASSPDRVRGYGYTF,TGTGCCAGCTCACCGGACAGGGTCCGTGGCTATGGCTACACCTTC
few,TRBJ2-4,NA,TRBV20-1,CSARAGAKNIQYF,TGCAGTGCTAGAGCGGGGGCCAAAAACATTCAGTACTTC
NA,TRBJ2-1,NA,TRBV20-1,CSAAPQFSYNEQFF,TGCAGTGCCGCCCCCCAATTCTCTTACAATGAGCAGTTCTTC
few,TRBJ2-2,NA,TRBV12-3/TRBV12-4,CASSLRGAPNTGELFF,TGTGCCAGCAGTTTAAGGGGAGCCCCGAACACCGGGGAGCTGTTTTTT
few,TRBJ1-1,NA,TRBV5-1,CASSLVSEEDTEAFF,TGCGCCAGCAGCTTGGTTTCGGAGGAGGACACTGAAGCTTTCTTT
many,TRBJ1-6,NA,TRBV20-1,CSARSETGEGSPLHF,TGCAGTGCTAGGTCTGAAACCGGGGAGGGTTCACCCCTCCACTTT